These 14 T cell receptor beta chains came from one sample sequenced in a study of CD8 T cells in Susac syndrome. Reverse transcription used roughly 0.45 to 1 ug RNA and random hexamers. TCRdb passed the immunoSEQ multiplex PCR reads through MiXCR, listing each CDR3 protein once. The data contain some 160,000 distinct CDR3 sequences, approximately 96% of them singletons. The sequenced material came from CD4+ T cells from PBMCs. These receptors were collected from a human donor with Susac syndrome.

CDR3 sequence reads: CASRGLGGYNEQFF. CDR3 sequence (DNA): TGTGCCAGCAGGGGACTAGGAGGTTACAATGAGCAGTTCTTC. The chain couples TRBV6-2 or TRBV6-3 to TRBJ2-1, with TRBD2 identical over 8 bases. CDR3 length equals 14 residues. Germline loops: CDR1 MNHEY, CDR2 SVGEGT. Losses at the gene ends were 6 bases for V and 4 bases for J; bases not matched to a gene: 5.

V usage is TRBV7-7 and J usage is TRBJ2-2; D gene unclear. V gave up 2 bases and J gave up 6 bases, with 7 bases separating them. Germline V gene data show CDR1 as SSHAT and CDR2 as FNYEAQ (reference sequence). CDR3 size: 13 residues. CDR3 protein: CASSLTYPGELFF. In nucleotides, the CDR3 is TGTGCCAGCAGCTTAACCTACCCCGGGGAGCTGTTTTTT.

The chain couples TRBV20-1 to TRBJ2-1, with 7 bases that match TRBD2. The CDR3 length is 15 residues. Germline values: CDR1 DFQATT, CDR2 SNEGSKA (reference sequence). V lost 2 bases and J lost 0; bases outside the gene matches: 4. The CDR3: CSARLAANSYNEQFF. CDR3 sequence (DNA): TGCAGTGCTAGACTAGCGGCTAACTCCTACAATGAGCAGTTCTTC.

This chain joins TRBV7-9 and TRBJ2-5, with 8 bases fitting TRBD1. CDR3 length: 15 amino acids. Germline V gives CDR1 SEHNR, CDR2 FQNEAQ (reference sequence). Unmatched junction bases numbered 6, after V lost 1 base and J lost 5 bases. CDR3 in DNA: TGTGCCAGCAGCTTAGTCCGGACAGGGCCGGAGACCCAGTACTTC. Its protein is CASSLVRTGPETQYF. Full variable domain (remainder filled in from reference TRBV7-9 and TRBJ2-5): DTGVSQNPRHKITKRGQNVTFRCDPISEHNRLYWYRQTLGQGPEFLTYFQNEAQLEKSRLLSDRFSAERPKGSFSTLEIQRTEQGDSAMYLCASSLVRTGPETQYFGPGTRLLVL.

The chain joins TRBV5-1 to TRBJ2-5, with D possibly being TRBD2 (6 bases). Germline V gene data show CDR1 as SGHRS and CDR2 as YFSETQ. Between the trimmed V and J ends, which lost 4 bases and 7 bases, there was a span of 14 bases. This CDR3 comprises 13 residues. The CDR3: CASSAGKYWTQYF. CDR3 sequence (DNA): TGCGCCAGCAGCGCGGGGAAATATTGGACCCAGTACTTC. The entire variable domain, with the rest obtained from reference TRBV5-1 and TRBJ2-5, is as follows: KAGVTQTPRYLIKTRGQQVTLSCSPISGHRSVSWYQQTPGQGLQFLFEYFSETQRNKGNFPGRFSGRQFSNSRSEMNVSTLELGDSALYLCASSAGKYWTQYFGPGTRLLVL.

V gene TRBV20-1 combines with J gene TRBJ2-4; D call uncertain. The germline V and J ends were trimmed by 6 bases and 2 bases, with 20 bases remaining between them. The CDR3 is made up of 16 amino acids. CDR1 and CDR2 (germline): DFQATT, SNEGSKA (reference sequence). DNA of the CDR3: TGCAGTGCGCGGACGGCCTTCCGTTCGTCCAAAAACATTCAGTACTTC. This translates into CSARTAFRSSKNIQYF.

The CDR3 loop is CASSEGRPDTQYF. The CDR3 DNA reads as TGTGCCAGCAGTGAGGGTCGCCCAGATACGCAGTATTTT. This sequence joins TRBV25-1 and TRBJ2-3; D unclear. V lost 3 bases and J 4 bases, leaving 8 bases between the germline ends. The germline V gene has CDR1 MGHDK and CDR2 SYGVNS. The CDR3 totals 13 residues.

The genes are TRBV5-1 and TRBJ2-4, with D uncertain. This CDR3 is built from 13 residues. Trimming removed 7 bases at V and 4 bases at J, with 12 bases between. Germline-derived CDR1 and CDR2 are SGHRS and YFSETQ. CDR3 protein: CASRMAEKNIQYF. The CDR3 region has the DNA TGCGCCAGCCGTATGGCAGAAAAAAACATTCAGTACTTC.

This sequence joins TRBV29-1 and TRBJ2-2; 11 positions match TRBD1. This CDR3 region has 14 residues. The germline V gene has CDR1 SQVTM and CDR2 ANQGSEA. Trimming at V came to 7 bases and at J to 6 bases, leaving 7 bases not matched to a gene. CDR3 DNA: TGCAGCGCGACTCCGGGACAGGGGGCCGGGGAGCTGTTTTTT. It encodes CSATPGQGAGELFF.

The chain recombines TRBV2 with TRBJ2-6, with a possible D match to TRBD2 (6 bases). This CDR3 spans 14 amino acids. Germline loops: CDR1 SNHLY, CDR2 FYNNEI. Trimming left V 4 bases short and J 2 bases short, with 6 bases between. CDR3 sequence reads: CASSGGTGANVLTF. The CDR3 DNA is TGTGCCAGCAGTGGCGGGACTGGGGCCAACGTCCTGACTTTC.

This chain connects TRBV20-1 to TRBJ2-2; D not resolved. The CDR3 consists of 12 residues. The V gene lost 1 base and the J gene lost 7 bases, with 7 bases spanning the gap. Germline assignment: CDR1 DFQATT and CDR2 SNEGSKA (reference sequence). The CDR3 loop is CSARGKIGELFF. For the CDR3, the DNA is TGCAGTGCTAGAGGCAAAATCGGGGAGCTGTTTTTT.

V is TRBV29-1 and J is TRBJ2-7; 7 bases align to TRBD1. The CDR3 is made up of 14 amino acids. CDR1 and CDR2 (germline): SQVTM, ANQGSEA. V dropped 4 bases and J dropped 3; count of bases not matched to a gene: 9. The chain's CDR3 is CSVGIGGQFYEQYF. The CDR3 DNA reads TGCAGCGTTGGAATAGGGGGACAGTTCTACGAGCAGTACTTC.

The J gene is TRBJ1-3, the V gene TRBV29-1; no reliable D call. With 7 bases removed from V and 1 base from J, the gap between germline ends came to 8 bases. Germline assignment: CDR1 SQVTM and CDR2 ANQGSEA. CDR3 size: 12 residues. CDR3 amino acids: CSAQESGNTIYF. DNA of the CDR3: TGCAGCGCGCAGGAGTCTGGAAACACCATATATTTT.

This clonotype was counted once. The chain is built from TRBV6-5 and TRBJ2-7; the match to TRBD2 covers 14 bases. With V trimmed by 8 bases and J by 4 bases, 1 base remained unmatched. The CDR3 runs to 13 residues. In germline, CDR1 is MNHEY, CDR2 SVGAGI. The CDR3 coding sequence is TGTGCCAGCCGACTAGCGGGAGGGTACGAGCAGTACTTC. As protein: CASRLAGGYEQYF.